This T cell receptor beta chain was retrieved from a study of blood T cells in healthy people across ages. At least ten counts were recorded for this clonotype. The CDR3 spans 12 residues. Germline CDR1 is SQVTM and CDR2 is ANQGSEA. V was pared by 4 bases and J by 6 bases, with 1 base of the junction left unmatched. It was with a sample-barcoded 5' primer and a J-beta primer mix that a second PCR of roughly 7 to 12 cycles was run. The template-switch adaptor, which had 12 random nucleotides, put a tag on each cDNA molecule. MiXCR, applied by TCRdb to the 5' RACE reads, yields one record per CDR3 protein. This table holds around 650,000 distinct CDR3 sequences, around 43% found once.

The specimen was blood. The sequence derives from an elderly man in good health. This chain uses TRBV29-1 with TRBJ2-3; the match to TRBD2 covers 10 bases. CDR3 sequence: CSVVSGRDTQYF. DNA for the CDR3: TGCAGCGTTGTTAGCGGGAGGGATACGCAGTATTTT.